Each of the 8 T cell receptor beta chains below was sequenced from the same sample in a study of blood T cell repertoires in COVID-19. The repertoire was sequenced with immunoSEQ multiplex PCR; TCRdb's copy has only in-frame clones and lacks some. The table has some 3,000 clones, roughly nine tenths seen once. Sequenced: peripheral blood. Receptor source: a human donor with active COVID-19. The donor label of this sample is uncertain.

The chain has TRBV27 and TRBJ1-2; TRBD1 matches at 9 bases. The germline CDR1 and CDR2 sequences are MNHEY and SMNVEV (reference sequence). V shed 6 bases and J 6 bases; nucleotides not matched to a gene: 5. The CDR3 spans 13 residues. The CDR3 is CASSDRGDDGYTF. CDR3 DNA sequence: TGTGCCAGCAGCGACAGGGGGGACGATGGCTACACCTTC.

This chain uses TRBV30 with TRBJ1-5, with a tentative D call TRBD1 (5 bases). The V gene's germline CDR1 is GTSNPN and CDR2 SVGIG (reference sequence). Trimming left V 1 base short and J 3 bases short, with 10 bases between. The CDR3 is made up of 14 amino acids. The CDR3 bases are TGTGCCTGGAGTGGGTGGGGGGTCAATCAGCCCCAGCATTTT. Amino acid sequence: CAWSGWGVNQPQHF.

The CDR3 region is CAIRRLAGGRAEEQFF. The CDR3 bases are TGTGCCATCAGGCGACTAGCGGGGGGGCGAGCCGAGGAGCAGTTCTTC. The chain joins TRBV10-3 to TRBJ2-1; 14 bases fit TRBD2. Per the germline V gene, CDR1 is ENHRY and CDR2 is SYGVKD. The CDR3 has 16 amino acids. Trimming took 6 bases from V and 10 from J; bases not matched to a gene: 11.

The chain links TRBV7-2 to TRBJ2-1; 9 bases are a match to TRBD1. Germline CDR1 SGHTA, CDR2 FQGNSA. V was pared by 2 bases and J by 4 bases, with 9 bases of the junction left unmatched. The CDR3 consists of 17 residues. CDR3 DNA sequence: TGTGCCAGCAGCTTAAGGATACAGGGGGCGTTGTACAATGAGCAGTTCTTC. Translated: CASSLRIQGALYNEQFF.

The CDR3 region is CASSLSGASGNTIYF. In DNA form, the CDR3 reads TGTGCCAGCAGCTTATCAGGGGCTTCTGGAAACACCATATATTTT. V gene TRBV11-2 combines with J gene TRBJ1-3, with a tentative D call TRBD1 (6 bases). The CDR3 loop spans 15 amino acids. The germline V gene has CDR1 SGHAT and CDR2 FQNNGV. V was shortened by 2 bases and J by 1 base, with 9 bases between the two germline ends. Looking up the rest from reference TRBV11-2 and TRBJ1-3 gives the full variable domain: EAGVAQSPRYKIIEKRQSVAFWCNPISGHATLYWYQQILGQGPKLLIQFQNNGVVDDSQLPKDRFSAERLKGVDSTLKIQPAKLEDSAVYLCASSLSGASGNTIYFGEGSWLTVV.

The chain links TRBV7-6 to TRBJ1-2; the D gene is possibly TRBD1 (6 bases). This CDR3 is built from 14 residues. Germline CDR1 and CDR2: SGHVS and FNYEAQ. Deletions cut 5 bases from V and 2 bases from J, with 12 bases between. This CDR3 is CASSAGAGNYGYTF. CDR3 DNA: TGTGCCAGCAGCGCGGGGGCAGGGAACTATGGCTACACCTTC.

In its sample, this clone was seen a few times. The chain recombines TRBV19 with TRBJ2-6, with TRBD2 matching over 8 bases. V lost 4 bases to trimming and J lost 2 bases; unmatched junction nucleotides: 10. The CDR3 runs to 18 residues. CDR1 is LNHDA, CDR2 SQIVND, per germline (reference sequence). In DNA form, the CDR3 reads TGTGCCAGTAGTACCTGGACTAGCCGATGGACTGGGGCCAACGTCCTGACTTTC. It specifies CASSTWTSRWTGANVLTF.

This chain uses TRBV15 with TRBJ1-5, with D possibly matching TRBD1 (5 bases). The CDR3 spans 13 residues. Germline V CDR1 and CDR2: LNHNV, YYDKDF (reference sequence). With 8 bases removed from V and 5 bases from J, the gap between germline ends came to 13 bases. CDR3 nucleotide sequence: TGTGCCACCCGGGGACTGCACGATCAGCCCCAGCATTTT. It translates to CATRGLHDQPQHF.